This TCR beta chain was retrieved from a study of blood T cell repertoires in COVID-19 (dated by TCRdb to 2018 to 2020). Broadly, across the study: Collaborator samples came from the United States, Italy and Spain and covered acute and convalescent phases of COVID-19. Where available, HLA class I and class II types were taken from metadata supplied by the sample provider and were not determined by assay-based typing. Subjects who had been exposed to COVID-19, were actively infected with it, or had recovered from it provided the deeply sampled blood TCRbeta repertoires that made up the dataset. The repertoires were released in a freely available public database meant as a resource for research on the immune response to SARS-CoV-2. The prospective study material was composed of cDNA or gDNA derived from T cells, B-cell-depleted T cells, or PBMCs. The samples were drawn from two sources: the first 160 participants of the ongoing ImmuneRACE study, and 1,000 to 1,500 subjects contributed by 6 global collaborators. Nearly every sample came with metadata listing a de-identified subject ID, COVID-19 status, age in years and sex.

V is clipped by 5 bases and J by 2 bases, and the sequence between their germline boundaries is 10 bases long. The germline V gene encodes CDR1 SGHRS and CDR2 YFSETQ. Inclusive of the bounding cysteine and phenylalanine, the CDR3 is 14 residues long. The only DNA kept is the CDR3, 42 bases in frame from the first base. TCRbeta CDR3 regions were amplified from genomic DNA using the immunoSEQ Assay, a bias-controlled multiplex PCR. The paper's data handling went like this. The number of nucleated cells in each sample was estimated from the amplification of reference gene primers within the assay. Sequence reads were collapsed and filtered to measure the absolute abundance of every unique TCRbeta CDR3 rearrangement. For each sample, productive Simpson clonality was calculated by taking the square root of Simpson's diversity index across productive rearrangements. Not all clones reach the TCRdb copy of this immuneACCESS table, which keeps in-frame sequences only. Checked studies attribute under half of the gap to unresolved V genes and leave the rest unexplained. V, J and clone size derive from that table, while D and trimming were established from the DNA sequence. Present in this sample are some 460,000 clones, around 88% of which were seen just once. The ten most abundant clones make up around 4.4% of the sample.

In regard to this clone: Its recognized antigen is unknown. No base quality values were provided; no much bigger clone lies one nucleotide off.

Whole blood was collected in K2EDTA tubes by collaborating institutions according to the institutions' own protocols. For TCRbeta analysis, collaborators shipped samples as frozen whole blood, isolated PBMCs, or DNA extracted from either of those sample types. Study-level results and caveats: Clinical and demographic metadata were provided uncurated, with the amount varying by source and participant.

The chain joins TRBV5-1 to TRBJ2-2, with TRBD1 tentatively as D gene (6 bases match). This receptor was obtained from a woman aged 25 to 39 with acute or convalescent COVID-19. Sequenced material: peripheral blood. This receptor carries the CDR3 CASRLQGNTGELFF. DNA sequence: TGCGCCAGCAGACTACAGGGAAACACCGGGGAGCTGTTTTTT.